The present T cell receptor (beta chain) was sequenced within a study of chemoradiotherapy in HPV16-positive cancers (dated by TCRdb to 2022 to 2024). With respect to the entire study: Functional T-cell assays on cells from two HPV16-positive patients defined candidate HPV-specific T-cell clones and common TCR motifs. Whether T-cell immunity against the HPV oncoproteins E6 and E7 changes during chemoradiotherapy and whether survival is affected by this immunity were examined in the study. Next, the candidate HPV-specific TCRs and motifs were followed in TCR repertoires from more than 70 patients with HPV-related cancers.

Of note for this clone: Its antigen is not yet known. The record has no base qualities; no much larger clone is one base away.

The cysteine opens and the phenylalanine closes a CDR3 of 16 amino acids. Of the read, only the CDR3 DNA is kept; its 48 bases are in frame from base 1. The germline V gene supplies CDR1 SGHVS and CDR2 FQNEAQ. V lost 3 bases and J lost 8 bases, and the count of bases not matched to a germline gene is 14. The investigation overall reported the following: Among HPV16-positive patients, expansion of HPV-responsive T cells during chemoradiotherapy was associated with better recurrence-free survival. The functional definition of HPV-specific T cells was derived from only two HPV16-positive patients, and the survival association was reported for HPV16-positive patients. Expansion of candidate HPV-specific clones and E7-related TCR motifs was observed in the tumor microenvironment during treatment, whereas no such expansion was observed for non-HPV-specific T cells.

Repertoires were sampled repeatedly over the course of chemoradiotherapy, so clonal expansion could be followed in the tumor microenvironment. The library relied on the immunoSEQ multiplex PCR assay. TCRdb provides this immuneACCESS table in a form limited to in-frame rearrangements. Some clones are lacking; in checked studies, under half of them reflect an unresolved V gene, and why the rest are absent is not known. Recorded for this sample are 4,000 or so clones; approximately 87% of them occurred a single time. 2.5% to 3.5% of the sample comes from the top ten. This receptor was obtained from a human donor with HPV-associated anogenital cancer. The rearrangement combines TRBV7-8 with TRBJ2-7, with 9 bases in between that match TRBD1. The biological material was taken from a patient who underwent chemoradiotherapy. The DNA sequence reads TGTGCCAGCAGCTTTGCGGACCTCGGGACAGGGACGAAGCAGTACTTC. Its protein product is CASSFADLGTGTKQYF. With the rest looked up from the reference TRBV7-8 and TRBJ2-7 genes rather than sequenced, the full variable domain is GAGVSQSPRYKVAKRGQDVALRCDPISGHVSLFWYQQALGQGPEFLTYFQNEAQLDKSGLPSDRFFAERPEGSVSTLKIQRTQQEDSAVYLCASSFADLGTGTKQYFGPGTRLTVT.